This T cell receptor beta chain appears in the sequencing data of a study of blood T cell repertoires in COVID-19. Study at large: Specimens from acute and convalescent COVID-19 originated in the United States, Italy and Spain. Sources were T cells, B-cell-depleted T cells, or PBMCs; the material itself was cDNA or gDNA.

The CDR3 covers 16 residues. Per the germline V gene, CDR1 is SGHTA and CDR2 is FQGTGA. The trim removed 2 bases at V and 1 base at J, leaving 5 bases unmatched. This clone has more than one count but fewer than ten. Recovered status in Cohort 3 required two negative PCRs, clearance, or symptom resolution. In the original analysis: Amplification of reference gene primers provided the estimated nucleated cell counts. TCRdb's copy holds only in-frame clones and misses some; the assay was immunoSEQ multiplex PCR. V, J and clone size reflect that table, while D and trimming were determined from the DNA. The table has approximately 300,000 clones, about nine tenths seen once.

The sequencing input was PBMCs or T cells enriched from blood (not recorded which). V gene TRBV7-3 combines with J gene TRBJ1-1; 9 bases are shared with TRBD1. The TCR originated in a man aged 55 to 70 who had recovered from COVID-19. CDR3 sequence reads: CASSLSPTGGNTEAFF. The DNA of the CDR3 is TGTGCCAGCAGCTTATCGCCGACAGGGGGGAACACTGAAGCTTTCTTT.